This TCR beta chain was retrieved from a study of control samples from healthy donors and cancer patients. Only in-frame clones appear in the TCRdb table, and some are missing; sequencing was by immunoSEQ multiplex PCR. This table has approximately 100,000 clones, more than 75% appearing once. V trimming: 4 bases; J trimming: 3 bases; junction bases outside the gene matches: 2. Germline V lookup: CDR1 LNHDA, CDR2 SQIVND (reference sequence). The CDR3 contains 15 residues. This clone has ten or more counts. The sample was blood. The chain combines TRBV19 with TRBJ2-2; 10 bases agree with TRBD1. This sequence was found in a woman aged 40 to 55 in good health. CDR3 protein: CASSTTGGDTGELFF. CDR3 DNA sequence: TGTGCCAGTAGTACGACAGGGGGCGACACCGGGGAGCTGTTTTTT.